The present T cell receptor beta chain was sequenced within a study of blood T cell repertoires in COVID-19. In the original analysis: Researchers report that nucleated cell counts were estimated from reference gene primer amplification. Clones were sequenced by immunoSEQ multiplex PCR, and TCRdb holds only the in-frame ones, with some missing. D and trimming come from the DNA, and the V and J calls and clone size come from that table. In the table there are over 200,000 clones, less than 90% of which are singletons. Germline loops: CDR1 SGHDN, CDR2 FVKESK. The CDR3 totals 12 residues. Trimming took off 8 bases at V and 5 bases at J, with 11 bases between the two ends. Only one count was recorded for this clone.

The sample taken for sequencing was peripheral blood. The source of this sequence is a man aged 40-49 years with active or convalescent COVID-19. The V call is TRBV14, the J call TRBJ2-3, with D perhaps matching TRBD2 (6 bases). The CDR3 spells CASGRMKDTQYF. The CDR3 DNA reads TGTGCCAGCGGGAGGATGAAAGATACGCAGTATTTT.